The 15 T cell receptor beta chains below all came from one sample that was sequenced in a study of identical twins. TCRdb re-called the 5' RACE reads with MiXCR, one entry per CDR3 protein. The table has approximately 600,000 distinct CDR3 sequences, around 7.5% seen once; the top ten hold roughly 1.5%. The sample was also linked to a second study, of yellow fever vaccine responses in identical twins.

Sequenced sample: PBMCs. These receptors were taken from a woman aged 18-30 years in good health.

The sample holds a few counts of this clonotype. The chain couples TRBV5-1 to TRBJ2-1, with 11 bases identical to TRBD2. Germline V gene lookup returns CDR1 SGHRS and CDR2 YFSETQ. The V and J ends lost 4 bases and 3 bases, in that order; junction bases with no gene match: 21. This CDR3 spans 21 amino acids. Here the CDR3 reads CASSRLTPGLAELRSYNEQFF. The CDR3 nucleotides are TGCGCCAGCAGCCGTCTTACCCCGGGACTAGCGGAATTAAGGAGCTACAATGAGCAGTTCTTC.

The chain has TRBV5-6 and TRBJ2-1; maybe TRBD2 (7 bases). Germline V lookup: CDR1 SGHDT, CDR2 YYEEEE. CDR3 length: 15 amino acids. The V gene lost 7 bases and the J gene lost 3 bases, with 17 bases spanning the gap. In DNA form, the CDR3 reads TGTGCCAGCGGCCCCGGACAGCGGGGCTACAATGAGCAGTTCTTC. Amino acid sequence: CASGPGQRGYNEQFF.

The chain links TRBV20-1 to TRBJ2-2, with D perhaps TRBD2 (6 bases). The V gene lost 5 bases and the J gene lost 5 bases, with 27 bases spanning the gap. This CDR3 comprises 18 residues. From germline, CDR1 is DFQATT and CDR2 SNEGSKA (reference sequence). The CDR3 sequence: CSAHVLGRGRLGTGELFF. The CDR3 coding sequence is TGCAGTGCTCATGTTTTAGGGAGAGGGAGGTTGGGTACCGGGGAGCTGTTTTTT.

Here the CDR3 DNA reads TGTGCCAGCAGCTTGGGACAGGGCCCCCCCACTGAAGCTTTCTTT. Protein product: CASSLGQGPPTEAFF. V and J are TRBV7-9 and TRBJ1-1; 9 bases line up with TRBD1. Germline CDR1 reads SEHNR; CDR2 reads FQNEAQ (reference sequence). The CDR3 contains 15 residues. Losses at the gene ends were 3 bases for V and 4 bases for J; bases not matched to a gene: 6.

This clonotype was recorded a few times. The rearrangement links TRBV29-1 to TRBJ2-1; 11 bases are shared with TRBD1. The CDR3 sequence is 15 residues long. Germline CDR1 SQVTM, CDR2 ANQGSEA. J lost 7 bases, V lost 1 base, and 6 bases had no gene match. The DNA for the CDR3 is TGCAGCGTTGAAGGCGGACAGGGGGCGCGTAATGAGCAGTTCTTC. This codes for CSVEGGQGARNEQFF.

Of note for this clonotype: Since a much larger clone is just one base distant, this may be a read error. The rearrangement uses TRBV7-2 and TRBJ2-7; 8 nucleotides align to TRBD2. The germline V gene has CDR1 SGHTA and CDR2 FQGNSA. There are 14 residues in the CDR3. CDR3 nucleotides: TGTGCCTGCAGCTTTTTCGGGACTAGCTACGAGCAGTACTTC. Its protein product is CACSFFGTSYEQYF.

The CDR3 reads CASIAGGPSSDTQYF. The CDR3 DNA reads TGTGCCAGCATTGCGGGAGGGCCAAGCTCAGATACGCAGTATTTT. The chain recombines TRBV27 with TRBJ2-3; TRBD2 matches at 9 bases. There are 15 residues in the CDR3. Unmatched junction bases numbered 9, after V lost 7 bases and J lost 4 bases. Germline V gene data show CDR1 as MNHEY and CDR2 as SMNVEV (reference sequence).

There are many counts of this clonotype. The J gene is TRBJ2-1, the V gene TRBV29-1; 10 bases agree with TRBD1. The V gene's germline CDR1 is SQVTM and CDR2 ANQGSEA. The V gene end was trimmed by 1 base and the J gene end by 3 bases; junction bases not matched to a gene: 12. The length of the CDR3 is 18 residues. The CDR3 coding sequence is TGCAGCGTTGAAGGGGGGACAGGGGCCCCATACCTCTACAATGAGCAGTTCTTC. It is translated as CSVEGGTGAPYLYNEQFF.

V and J are TRBV20-1 and TRBJ2-1; D remains unclear. Germline assignment: CDR1 DFQATT and CDR2 SNEGSKA (reference sequence). V was clipped by 5 bases and J by 2 bases, with 7 bases between them. This CDR3 is 12 amino acids long. The DNA of the CDR3 is TGCAGTGCTGAGAGAGCCTACAATGAGCAGTTCTTC. Translating it yields CSAERAYNEQFF.

In its sample, this clonotype was seen many times. The V gene is TRBV20-1, the J gene TRBJ1-1, with 7 positions matching TRBD1. In germline, CDR1 is DFQATT, CDR2 SNEGSKA (reference sequence). J lost 0 bases, V lost 6 bases, and 10 bases had no gene match. CDR3 size: 15 residues. CDR3 nucleotide sequence: TGCAGTGCCCATACAGGGGTTGGGATGAACACTGAAGCTTTCTTT. It specifies CSAHTGVGMNTEAFF.

The gene calls are TRBV5-1 and TRBJ2-1; unclear D gene. The V end lost 1 base, the J end lost 10 bases, and 15 bases lay between the germline ends. The germline V gene has CDR1 SGHRS and CDR2 YFSETQ. This CDR3 has 14 residues. Here the CDR3 DNA reads TGCGCCAGCAGCTTGCTGCTCGGCATACGGGAGCAGTTCTTC. This sequence encodes CASSLLLGIREQFF.

This clonotype was observed many times. The V call is TRBV28, the J call TRBJ2-1; 8 bases fit TRBD2. Germline-derived CDR1 and CDR2 are MDHEN and SYDVKM. CDR3 size: 14 residues. V trimming: 3 bases; J trimming: 4 bases; junction bases outside the gene matches: 2. The CDR3 here is CASSFQREYNEQFF. CDR3 nucleotide sequence: TGTGCCAGCAGTTTTCAGCGGGAGTACAATGAGCAGTTCTTC.

The sample holds a few counts of this clonotype. The J gene is TRBJ1-1, the V gene TRBV5-1, with D possibly being TRBD1 (5 bases). Trimming removed 1 base at V and 4 bases at J, with 14 bases between. Germline-derived CDR1 and CDR2 are SGHRS and YFSETQ. This CDR3 spans 15 amino acids. The CDR3 DNA is TGCGCCAGCAGCTTGTTCGCTCAGGGCCCCACTGAAGCTTTCTTT. Translation: CASSLFAQGPTEAFF.

This clonotype was detected many times. This chain links TRBV12-3 or TRBV12-4 with TRBJ1-5; no definite D call. Trimming cost V 4 bases and J 6 bases, with 4 bases left between them. The CDR3 runs 11 residues. CDR3 nucleotide sequence: TGTGCCAGCAGTTCTTCTCAGCCCCAGCATTTT. Translated, it gives CASSSSQPQHF.

Only a few counts were recorded for this clonotype. V usage is TRBV10-3 and J usage is TRBJ2-3; a weak D match, TRBD2 (6 bases). V shed 10 bases and J shed 0 bases, with 17 bases lying between them. The CDR3 runs 15 residues. Germline CDR1 is ENHRY and CDR2 is SYGVKD. As DNA, the CDR3 is TGTGCCACTAACAAACGGGAGCTCAGCACAGATACGCAGTATTTT. Encoded protein: CATNKRELSTDTQYF.